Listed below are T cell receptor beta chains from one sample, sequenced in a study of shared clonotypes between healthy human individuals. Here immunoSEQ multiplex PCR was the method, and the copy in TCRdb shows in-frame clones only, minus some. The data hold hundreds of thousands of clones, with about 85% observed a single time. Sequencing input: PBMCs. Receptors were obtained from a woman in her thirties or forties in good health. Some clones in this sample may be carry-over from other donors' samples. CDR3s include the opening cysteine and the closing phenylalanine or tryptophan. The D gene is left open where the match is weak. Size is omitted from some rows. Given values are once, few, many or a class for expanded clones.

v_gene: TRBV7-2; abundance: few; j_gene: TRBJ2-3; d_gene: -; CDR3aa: CASSFGPTTGTDTQYF; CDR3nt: TGTGCCAGCAGCTTTGGCCCGACTACGGGGACAGATACGCAGTATTTT
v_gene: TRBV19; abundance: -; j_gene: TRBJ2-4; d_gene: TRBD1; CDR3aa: CASTRGDRVENIQYF; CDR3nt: TGTGCCAGTACTAGAGGAGACAGGGTGGAAAACATTCAGTACTTC
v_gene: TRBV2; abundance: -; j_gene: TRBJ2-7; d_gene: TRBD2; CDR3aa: CASKLGLAGGEQYF; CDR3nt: TGTGCCAGCAAGCTTGGACTAGCGGGAGGCGAGCAGTACTTC
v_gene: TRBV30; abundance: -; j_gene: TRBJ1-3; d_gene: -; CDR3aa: CAWSLSGNTIYF; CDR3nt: TGTGCCTGGAGTCTCTCTGGAAACACCATATATTTT
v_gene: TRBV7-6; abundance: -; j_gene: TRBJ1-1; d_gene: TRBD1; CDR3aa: CASSPLAGGNTEAFF; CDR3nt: TGTGCCAGCAGCCCCCTGGCAGGGGGGAACACTGAAGCTTTCTTT
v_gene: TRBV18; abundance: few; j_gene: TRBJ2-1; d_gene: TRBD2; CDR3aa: CASSAGLAGDNEQFF; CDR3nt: TGTGCCAGCTCAGCAGGACTAGCGGGAGACAATGAGCAGTTCTTC
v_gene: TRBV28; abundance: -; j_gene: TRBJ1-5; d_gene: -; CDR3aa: CASSLSLQPQHF; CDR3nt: TGTGCCAGCAGTTTATCCCTACAGCCCCAGCATTTT
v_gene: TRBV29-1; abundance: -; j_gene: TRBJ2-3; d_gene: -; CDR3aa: CSVLAMGTDTQYF; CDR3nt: TGCAGCGTTCTAGCGATGGGCACAGATACGCAGTATTTT
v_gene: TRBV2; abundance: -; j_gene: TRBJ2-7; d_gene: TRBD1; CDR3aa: CASSVRRTGAYEQYF; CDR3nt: TGTGCCAGCAGTGTAAGGAGGACAGGGGCCTACGAGCAGTACTTC
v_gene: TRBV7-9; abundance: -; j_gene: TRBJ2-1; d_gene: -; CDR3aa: CASRVLAAEQFF; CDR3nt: TGTGCCAGCAGGGTACTAGCCGCTGAGCAGTTCTTC
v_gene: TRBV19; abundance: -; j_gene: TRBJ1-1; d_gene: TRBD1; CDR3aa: CASLRQGGTEAFF; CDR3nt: TGTGCCAGCTTGAGACAGGGCGGGACTGAAGCTTTCTTT
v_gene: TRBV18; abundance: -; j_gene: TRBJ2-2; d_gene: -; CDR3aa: CASSTTNTGELFF; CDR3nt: TGTGCCAGCTCAACGACCAACACCGGGGAGCTGTTTTTT
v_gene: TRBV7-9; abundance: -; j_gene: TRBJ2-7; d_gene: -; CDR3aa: CASSLESGSISSYEQYF; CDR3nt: TGTGCCAGCAGCTTAGAGTCAGGGAGCATTAGCTCCTACGAGCAGTACTTC
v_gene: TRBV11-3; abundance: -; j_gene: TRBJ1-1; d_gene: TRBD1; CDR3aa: CASSLGQEFMNTEAFF; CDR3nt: TGTGCCAGCAGCCTCGGACAGGAATTCATGAACACTGAAGCTTTCTTT
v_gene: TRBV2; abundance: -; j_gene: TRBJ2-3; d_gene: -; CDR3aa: CASSGESPSTDTQYF; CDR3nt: TGTGCCAGCAGTGGGGAGAGTCCTAGCACAGATACGCAGTATTTT
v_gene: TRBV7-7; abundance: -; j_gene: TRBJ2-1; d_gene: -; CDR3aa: CASSLAMSSYNEQFF; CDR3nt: TGTGCTAGCAGCTTAGCCATGAGCTCCTACAATGAGCAGTTCTTC
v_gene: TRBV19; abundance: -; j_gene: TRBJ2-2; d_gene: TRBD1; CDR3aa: CASSNRGLTGELFF; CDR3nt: TGTGCCAGTAGTAACAGGGGGCTTACCGGGGAGCTGTTTTTT
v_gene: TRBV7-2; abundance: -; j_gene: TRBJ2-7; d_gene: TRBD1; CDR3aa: CASSPSTGPYEQYF; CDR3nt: TGTGCCAGCAGCCCCTCGACAGGGCCCTACGAGCAGTACTTC
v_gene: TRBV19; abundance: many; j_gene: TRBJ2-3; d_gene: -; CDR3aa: CASSIATGTDTQYF; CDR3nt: TGTGCCAGTAGTATAGCCACTGGCACAGATACGCAGTATTTT
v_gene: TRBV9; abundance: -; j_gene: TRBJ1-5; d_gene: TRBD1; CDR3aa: CASRGDRGRPQHF; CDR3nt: TGTGCCAGCAGGGGGGACAGGGGAAGACCCCAGCATTTT
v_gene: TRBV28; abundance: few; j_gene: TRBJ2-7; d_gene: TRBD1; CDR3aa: CASSLSLGQGPLEQYF; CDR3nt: TGTGCCAGCAGTTTAAGTCTTGGACAGGGGCCCCTCGAGCAGTACTTC
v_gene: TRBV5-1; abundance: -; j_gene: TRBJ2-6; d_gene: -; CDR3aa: CASSLAGALFSGANVLTF; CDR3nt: TGCGCCAGCAGCTTGGCCGGTGCCTTGTTCTCTGGGGCCAACGTCCTGACTTTC
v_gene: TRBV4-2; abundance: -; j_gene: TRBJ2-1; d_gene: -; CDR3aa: CASSQDIPGPYNEQFF; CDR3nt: TGTGCCAGCAGCCAAGATATTCCCGGGCCCTACAATGAGCAGTTCTTC
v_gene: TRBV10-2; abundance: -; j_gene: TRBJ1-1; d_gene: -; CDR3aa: CASSQTRGAEAFF; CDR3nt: TGCGCCAGCAGTCAGACCCGGGGTGCTGAAGCTTTCTTT
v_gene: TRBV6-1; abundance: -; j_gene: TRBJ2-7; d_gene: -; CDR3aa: CASSEAGQIYEQYF; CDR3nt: TGTGCCAGCAGTGAGGCCGGACAGATCTACGAGCAGTACTTC
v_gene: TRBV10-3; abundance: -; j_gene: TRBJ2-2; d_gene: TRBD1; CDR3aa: CAISGTGGQGAGELFF; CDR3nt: TGTGCCATCAGTGGCACGGGGGGACAGGGCGCCGGGGAGCTGTTTTTT
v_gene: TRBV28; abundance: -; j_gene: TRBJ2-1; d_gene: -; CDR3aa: CASSLHPLGTRQSVQFF; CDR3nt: TGTGCCAGCAGTTTACACCCTCTCGGGACCCGACAGAGTGTGCAGTTCTTC
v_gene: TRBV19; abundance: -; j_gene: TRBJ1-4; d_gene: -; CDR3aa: CASSTWGQPTNEKLFF; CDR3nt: TGTGCCAGTAGTACTTGGGGCCAGCCAACTAATGAAAAACTGTTTTTT
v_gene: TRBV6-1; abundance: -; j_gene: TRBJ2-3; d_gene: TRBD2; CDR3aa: CASSAAGLAETDTQYF; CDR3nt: TGTGCCAGCAGTGCCGCGGGACTAGCGGAGACAGATACGCAGTATTTT
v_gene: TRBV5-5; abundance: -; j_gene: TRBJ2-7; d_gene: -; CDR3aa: CASSRETGRYEQYF; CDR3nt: TGTGCCAGCAGTCGCGAGACAGGGAGGTACGAGCAGTACTTC
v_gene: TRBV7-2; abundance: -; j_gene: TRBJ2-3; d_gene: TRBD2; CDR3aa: CASSQLAGRTDTQYF; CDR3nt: TGTGCCAGCAGCCAACTAGCGGGACGCACAGATACGCAGTATTTT
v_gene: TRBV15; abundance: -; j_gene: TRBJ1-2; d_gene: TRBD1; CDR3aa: CATSRGQGYGYTF; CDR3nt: TGTGCCACCAGCAGGGGACAGGGTTATGGCTACACCTTC
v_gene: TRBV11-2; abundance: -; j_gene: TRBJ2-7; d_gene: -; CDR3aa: CASSPTLDFYSYEQYF; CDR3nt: TGTGCCAGCAGCCCTACTCTTGACTTTTACTCCTACGAGCAGTACTTC
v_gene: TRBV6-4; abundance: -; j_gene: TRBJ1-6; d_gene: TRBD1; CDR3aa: CASSLDRGNSPLHF; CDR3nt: TGTGCCAGCAGCCTGGACAGGGGTAATTCACCCCTCCACTTT
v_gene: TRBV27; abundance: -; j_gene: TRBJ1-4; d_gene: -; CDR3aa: CASSPSPANEKLFF; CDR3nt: TGTGCCAGCAGTCCGTCCCCTGCTAATGAAAAACTGTTTTTT
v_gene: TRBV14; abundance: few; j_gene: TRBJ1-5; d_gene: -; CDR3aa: CASSSHRNQPQHF; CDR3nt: TGTGCCAGCAGCTCTCACAGGAATCAGCCCCAGCATTTT
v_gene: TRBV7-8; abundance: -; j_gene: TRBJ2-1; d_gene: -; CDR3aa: CASSKQEGSEQFF; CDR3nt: TGTGCCAGCAGTAAACAGGAGGGCTCTGAGCAGTTCTTC
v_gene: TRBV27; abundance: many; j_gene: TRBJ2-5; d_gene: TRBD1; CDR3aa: CASSRTTGLETQYF; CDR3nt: TGTGCCAGCAGTCGAACGACAGGGTTGGAGACCCAGTACTTC
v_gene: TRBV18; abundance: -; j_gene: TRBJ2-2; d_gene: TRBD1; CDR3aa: CASSPDRGPGELFF; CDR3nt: TGTGCCAGCTCCCCGGACAGGGGCCCCGGGGAGCTGTTTTTT
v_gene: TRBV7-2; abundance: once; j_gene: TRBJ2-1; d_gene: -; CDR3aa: CASSLSRQPPEQFF; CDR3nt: TGTGCCAGCAGCTTATCCCGACAGCCCCCCGAGCAGTTCTTC
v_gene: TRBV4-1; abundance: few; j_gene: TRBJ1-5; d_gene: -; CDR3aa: CASSQDRRNQPQHF; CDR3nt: TGCGCCAGCAGCCAAGATAGGAGGAATCAGCCCCAGCATTTT
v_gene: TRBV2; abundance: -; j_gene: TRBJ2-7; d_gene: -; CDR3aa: CASSEAPAVVYEQYF; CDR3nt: TGTGCCAGCAGTGAAGCGCCAGCGGTTGTCTACGAGCAGTACTTC
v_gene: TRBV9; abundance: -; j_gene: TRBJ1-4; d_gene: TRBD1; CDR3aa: CASSFRQGAGEKLFF; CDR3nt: TGTGCCAGCAGCTTCCGACAGGGGGCCGGGGAAAAACTGTTTTTT